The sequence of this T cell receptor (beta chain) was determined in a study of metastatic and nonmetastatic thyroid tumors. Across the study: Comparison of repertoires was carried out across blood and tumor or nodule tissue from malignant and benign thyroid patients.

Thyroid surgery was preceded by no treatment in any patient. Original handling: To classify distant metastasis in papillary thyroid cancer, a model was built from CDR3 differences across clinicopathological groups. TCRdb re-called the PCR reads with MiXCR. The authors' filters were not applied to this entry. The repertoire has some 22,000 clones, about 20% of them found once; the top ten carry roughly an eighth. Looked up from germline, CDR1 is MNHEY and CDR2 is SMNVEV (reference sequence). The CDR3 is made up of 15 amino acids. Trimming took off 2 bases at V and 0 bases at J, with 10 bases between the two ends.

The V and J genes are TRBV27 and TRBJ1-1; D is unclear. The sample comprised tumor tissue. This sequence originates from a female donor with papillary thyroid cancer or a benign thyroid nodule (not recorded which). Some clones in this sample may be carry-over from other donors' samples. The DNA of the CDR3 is TGTGCCAGCAGTTTAGGAGCAGGCCTGAACACTGAAGCTTTCTTT. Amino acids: CASSLGAGLNTEAFF.